This TCR beta chain came from a study of T cells in Graves' hyperthyroidism and ophthalmopathy. Deletions cut 5 bases from V and 6 bases from J, with 17 bases between. Looked up from germline, CDR1 is SGHVS and CDR2 is FNYEAQ. This CDR3 is built from 15 residues. The TCR beta CDR3 regions underwent amplification using RNA transcripts as the source. RT-PCR in the first round (using the HTBI primer set) targeted the TCR CDR3. TCRdb recomputed calls from the multiplex PCR reads with MiXCR, one row per CDR3 protein. The data contain around 530,000 distinct CDR3 sequences, under 20% of them singletons. Diagnosing involved the use of clinical symptoms, serum thyroxine and TRAb, thyroid ultrasound and orbital computed tomography. In its sample, this clonotype was seen many times.

This chain links TRBV7-6 with TRBJ2-4, with D perhaps matching TRBD2 (5 bases). This receptor was obtained from a woman in her late teens or twenties with Graves' ophthalmopathy. Material for sequencing was blood. The CDR3 sequence: CASSSFEGAPNIQYF. The CDR3 DNA reads as TGTGCCAGCAGCAGCTTCGAGGGTGCCCCAAACATTCAGTACTTC. The full variable domain, completed using reference TRBV7-6 and TRBJ2-4, is GAGVSQSPRYKVTKRGQDVALRCDPISGHVSLYWYRQALGQGPEFLTYFNYEAQQDKSGLPNDRFSAERPEGSISTLTIQRTEQRDSAMYRCASSSFEGAPNIQYFGAGTRLSVL.